This T cell receptor beta chain was found in a study of Graves' ophthalmopathy and Graves' hyperthyroidism (dated by TCRdb to 2016 to 2019). In terms of the full investigation: A patient counted as having stable hyperthyroidism if there was no progression to ophthalmopathy within 18 months of follow-up. In total, 135 blood samples were TCR-sequenced: approximately 40 ophthalmopathy, around 75 hyperthyroidism and some 17 hyperthyroidism-to-ophthalmopathy patients. To explore V-J signatures that distinguish ophthalmopathy from hyperthyroidism, a discovery set of around 100 patients was enrolled, made up of 40 to 45 with ophthalmopathy and fewer than 60 with stable hyperthyroidism. The study used TCR beta repertoire signatures to distinguish Graves' ophthalmopathy from Graves' hyperthyroidism and to predict progression to ophthalmopathy. After sampling, hyperthyroidism patients received methimazole starting at 30 mg daily, and ophthalmopathy patients received high-dose intravenous methylprednisolone. An independent validation cohort was composed of some 18 hyperthyroidism patients and 15 to 17 patients who later progressed from hyperthyroidism to ophthalmopathy. In about six hyperthyroidism patients, T-cell repertoires of thyroid tissue and blood were compared. Results and caveats for the whole study, not just this receptor: Ophthalmopathy was separated from stable hyperthyroidism by the 13-signature model with around 89% sensitivity and 81% to 84% specificity in cross-validation and with 80%/75% in the test set. Among expanded thyroid clonotypes with frequency above 0.001, most also showed up in blood, which suggests that blood repertoires may reflect the thyroid immune response. In validation, the model predicted ophthalmopathy progression with about 71% sensitivity and roughly 72% specificity; about a dozen predicted patients were CT-confirmed with GO in a median of around 6 months. Sample size was not statistically predetermined, and group allocation was not concealed from the investigators.

From the cysteine up to the phenylalanine, the CDR3 has a length of 16 residues. The kept DNA is CDR3 alone, 48 bases in frame from the first base. V is trimmed back by 8 bases and J by 6 bases, and the junction contains 15 bases that no gene match accounts for. The CDR1 and CDR2 encoded by the germline V gene are SGHDN and FVKESK. Patients with hyperthyroidism were aged 18 to 65 years, had been newly diagnosed, and had a disease duration of less than 2 months. Anyone with other autoimmune diseases, uncontrolled infections, pregnancy or lactation was excluded from the study. Clinical symptoms, serum thyroxine, TRAb, thyroid ultrasound and orbital computed tomography were used for diagnosis. Total RNA was extracted with Trizol reagent and quality-checked on an Agilent 2100 Bioanalyzer. For repertoire sequencing, the TCR beta CDR3 regions were amplified from RNA transcripts. HTBI primers and the Qiagen OneStep RT-PCR kit were used in a first-round RT-PCR, which was followed by a second-round multiplex PCR, size selection and purification. Sequencing of the libraries was carried out on an Illumina HiSeq2000 in paired-end mode with 100 bp reads. As for the authors' bioinformatics: Reads were processed with SOAPnuke, discarding reads with adapters, uncalled bases, mean Phred below 15, or no exact constant-primer or identifier match. COPE v1.2.5 was used to merge the high-quality paired reads. Unique nucleotide sequences were defined as clonotypes and aligned to IMGT TRB V, D and J references using MiTCR v1.1. The analysis was limited to V-J combinations with a frequency above 0.0001, which together covered 99.2% of repertoires. For each V-J combination, a TCR clonal expansion and chaos score was defined as the ratio of F50 clonal expansion to chaos observed in the TCRdist matrix. Features were reduced by Welch's t-statistics and random forest to 10 to 15 V-J combinations, which fed a naive Bayes classifier. The similarity between thyroid and blood repertoires was quantified using the Morisita-Horn index. In TCRdb, the public reads were trimmed at Q25 with fastp and aligned with MiXCR, with productive beta chains retained. Each entry is one CDR3 protein sequence, shown with its most common DNA and genes. For this entry, the V and J calls and clone size follow TCRdb and not the study's own pipeline. For this sample there are around 1,000,000 distinct CDR3 sequences; about 36% appear just once. The ten largest clones represent 8.5% to 14% of the sample.

About this clonotype: Its antigen has not been determined. Base qualities are missing; no much larger clone stands one base away.

This sequence originates from an adult man with Graves' hyperthyroidism. The sequencing sample was made of peripheral blood or thyroid tissue (not recorded which). Recombination joined TRBV14 with TRBJ2-7; a stretch of 11 junction bases matches TRBD2. CDR3 region: CASSPALAGVRGEQYF. The DNA sequence follows: TGTGCCAGCTCACCTGCACTAGCGGGGGTCCGTGGCGAGCAGTACTTC.